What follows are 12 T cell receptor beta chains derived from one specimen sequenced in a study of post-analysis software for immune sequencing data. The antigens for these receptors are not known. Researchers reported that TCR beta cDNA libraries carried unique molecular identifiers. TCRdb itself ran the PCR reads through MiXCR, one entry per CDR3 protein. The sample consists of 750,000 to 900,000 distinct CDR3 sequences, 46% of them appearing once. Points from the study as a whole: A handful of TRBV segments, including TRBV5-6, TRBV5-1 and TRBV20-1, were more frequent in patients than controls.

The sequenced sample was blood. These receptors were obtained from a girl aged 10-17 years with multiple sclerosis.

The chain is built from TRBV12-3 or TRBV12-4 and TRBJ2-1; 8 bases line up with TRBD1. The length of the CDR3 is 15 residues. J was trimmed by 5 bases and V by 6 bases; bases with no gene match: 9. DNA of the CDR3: TGTGCCAGCAGACAAGACAGGGGTACACACAATGAGCAGTTCTTC. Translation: CASRQDRGTHNEQFF.

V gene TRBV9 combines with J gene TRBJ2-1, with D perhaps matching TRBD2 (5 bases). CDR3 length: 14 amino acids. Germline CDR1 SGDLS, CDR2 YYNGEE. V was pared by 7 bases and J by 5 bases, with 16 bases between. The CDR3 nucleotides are TGTGCCAGCGCTTCGCCTAGCTCGGACAATGAGCAGTTCTTC. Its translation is CASASPSSDNEQFF.

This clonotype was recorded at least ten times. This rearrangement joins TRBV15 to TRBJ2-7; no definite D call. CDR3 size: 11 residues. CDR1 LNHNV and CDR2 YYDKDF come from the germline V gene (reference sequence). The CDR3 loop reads CATSSSYEQYF. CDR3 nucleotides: TGTGCGACATCTAGCTCCTACGAGCAGTACTTC.

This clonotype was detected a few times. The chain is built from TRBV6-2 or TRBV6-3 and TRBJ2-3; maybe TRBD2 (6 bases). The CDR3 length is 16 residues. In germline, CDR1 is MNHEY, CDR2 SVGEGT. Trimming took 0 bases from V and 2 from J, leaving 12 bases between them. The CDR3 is CASSYSAGRTTDTQYF. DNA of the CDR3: TGTGCCAGCAGTTACTCGGCGGGACGAACCACAGATACGCAGTATTTT.

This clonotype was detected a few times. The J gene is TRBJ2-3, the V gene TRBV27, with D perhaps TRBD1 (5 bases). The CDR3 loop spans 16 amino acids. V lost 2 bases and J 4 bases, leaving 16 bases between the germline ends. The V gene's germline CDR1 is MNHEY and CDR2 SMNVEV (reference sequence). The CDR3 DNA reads TGTGCCAGCAGTTTACTTACAGGTCTCTTCCCAGATACGCAGTATTTT. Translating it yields CASSLLTGLFPDTQYF.

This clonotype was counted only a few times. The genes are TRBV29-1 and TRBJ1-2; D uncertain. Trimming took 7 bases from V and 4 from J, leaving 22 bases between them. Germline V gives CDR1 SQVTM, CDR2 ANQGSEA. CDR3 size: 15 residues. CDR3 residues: CSASEGDRSGYGYTF. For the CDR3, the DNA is TGCAGCGCCTCAGAAGGTGATCGATCTGGCTATGGCTACACCTTC.

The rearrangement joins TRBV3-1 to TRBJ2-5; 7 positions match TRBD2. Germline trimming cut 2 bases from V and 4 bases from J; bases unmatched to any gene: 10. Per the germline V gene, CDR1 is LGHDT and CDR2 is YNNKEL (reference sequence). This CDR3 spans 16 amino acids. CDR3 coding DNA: TGTGCCAGCAGCCAACTAGCGGAGGGAGGGGTAGAGACCCAGTACTTC. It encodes CASSQLAEGGVETQYF.

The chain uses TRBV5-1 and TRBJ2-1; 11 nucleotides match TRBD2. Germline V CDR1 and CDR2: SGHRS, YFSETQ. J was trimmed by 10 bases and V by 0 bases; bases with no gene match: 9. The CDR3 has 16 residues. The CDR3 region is CASSLAPLAGGGEQFF. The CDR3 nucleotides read TGCGCCAGCAGCTTGGCGCCCCTAGCGGGAGGCGGAGAGCAGTTCTTC.

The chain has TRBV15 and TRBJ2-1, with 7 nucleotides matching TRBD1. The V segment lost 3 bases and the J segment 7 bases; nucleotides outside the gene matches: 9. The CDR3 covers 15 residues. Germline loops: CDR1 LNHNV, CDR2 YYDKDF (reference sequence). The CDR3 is CATSRDRPSRNEQFF. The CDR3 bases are TGTGCCACCAGCAGGGACAGGCCATCCAGGAATGAGCAGTTCTTC. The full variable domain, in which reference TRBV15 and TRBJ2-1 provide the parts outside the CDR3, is DAMVIQNPRYQVTQFGKPVTLSCSQTLNHNVMYWYQQKSSQAPKLLFHYYDKDFNNEADTPDNFQSRRPNTSFCFLDIRSPGLGDTAMYLCATSRDRPSRNEQFFGPGTRLTVL.

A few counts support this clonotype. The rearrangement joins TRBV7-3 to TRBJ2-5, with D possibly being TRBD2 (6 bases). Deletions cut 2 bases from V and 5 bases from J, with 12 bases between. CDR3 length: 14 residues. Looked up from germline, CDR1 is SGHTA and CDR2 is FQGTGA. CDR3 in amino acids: CASSLDGRMETQYF. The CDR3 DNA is TGTGCCAGCAGCTTAGACGGGAGAATGGAGACCCAGTACTTC.

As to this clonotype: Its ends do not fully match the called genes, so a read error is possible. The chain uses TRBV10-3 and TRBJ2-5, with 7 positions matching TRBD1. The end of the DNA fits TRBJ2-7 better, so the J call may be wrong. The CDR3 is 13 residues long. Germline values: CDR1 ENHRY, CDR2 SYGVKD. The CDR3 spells CATSTGASNEQYF. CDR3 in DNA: TGTGCCACCAGTACAGGGGCCTCTAACGAGCAGTACTTC.

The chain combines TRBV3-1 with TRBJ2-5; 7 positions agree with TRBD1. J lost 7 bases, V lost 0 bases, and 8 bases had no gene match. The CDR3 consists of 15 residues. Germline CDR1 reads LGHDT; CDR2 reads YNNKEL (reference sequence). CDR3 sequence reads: CASSQDSTGRWTQYF. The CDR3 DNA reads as TGTGCCAGCAGCCAAGATTCGACAGGGCGTTGGACCCAGTACTTC.